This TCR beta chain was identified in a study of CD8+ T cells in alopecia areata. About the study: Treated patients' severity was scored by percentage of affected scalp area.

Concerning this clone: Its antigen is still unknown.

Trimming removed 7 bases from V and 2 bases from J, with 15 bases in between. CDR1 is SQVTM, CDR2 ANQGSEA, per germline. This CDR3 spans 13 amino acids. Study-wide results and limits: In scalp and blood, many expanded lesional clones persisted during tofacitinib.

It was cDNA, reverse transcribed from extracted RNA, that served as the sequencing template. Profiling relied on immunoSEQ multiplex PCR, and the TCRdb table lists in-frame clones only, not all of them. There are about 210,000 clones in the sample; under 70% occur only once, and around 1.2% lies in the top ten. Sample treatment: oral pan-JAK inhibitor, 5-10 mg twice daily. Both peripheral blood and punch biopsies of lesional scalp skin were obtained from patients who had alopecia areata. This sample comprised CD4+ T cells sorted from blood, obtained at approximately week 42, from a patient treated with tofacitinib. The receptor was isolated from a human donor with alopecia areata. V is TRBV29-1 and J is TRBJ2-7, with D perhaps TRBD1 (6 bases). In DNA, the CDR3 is TGCAGCGGACCACAGGGAAATCCCTACGAGCAGTACTTC. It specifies CSGPQGNPYEQYF.